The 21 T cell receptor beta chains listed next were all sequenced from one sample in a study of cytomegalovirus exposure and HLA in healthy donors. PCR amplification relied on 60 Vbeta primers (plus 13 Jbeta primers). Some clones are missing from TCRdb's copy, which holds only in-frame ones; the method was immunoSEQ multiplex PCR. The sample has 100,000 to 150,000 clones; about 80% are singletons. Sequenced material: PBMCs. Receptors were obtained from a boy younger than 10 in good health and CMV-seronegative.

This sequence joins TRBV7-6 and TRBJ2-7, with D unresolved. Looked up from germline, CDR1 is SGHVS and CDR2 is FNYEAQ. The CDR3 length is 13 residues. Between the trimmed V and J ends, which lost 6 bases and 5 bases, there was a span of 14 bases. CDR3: CASSFAQANEQYF. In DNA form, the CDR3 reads TGTGCCAGCAGTTTCGCTCAGGCCAACGAGCAGTACTTC.

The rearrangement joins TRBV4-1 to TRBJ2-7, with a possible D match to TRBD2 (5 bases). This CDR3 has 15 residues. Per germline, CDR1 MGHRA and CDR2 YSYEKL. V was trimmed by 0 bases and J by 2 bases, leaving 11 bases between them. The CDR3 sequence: CASSQDRYGTYEQYF. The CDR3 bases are TGCGCCAGCAGCCAAGATCGGTACGGGACCTACGAGCAGTACTTC.

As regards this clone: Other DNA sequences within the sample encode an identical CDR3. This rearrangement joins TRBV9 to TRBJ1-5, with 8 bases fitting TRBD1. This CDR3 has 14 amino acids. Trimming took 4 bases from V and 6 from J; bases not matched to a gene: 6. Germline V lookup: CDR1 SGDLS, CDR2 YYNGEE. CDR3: CASSTGTGGQPQHF. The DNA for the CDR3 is TGTGCCAGCAGCACCGGAACAGGGGGTCAGCCCCAGCATTTT. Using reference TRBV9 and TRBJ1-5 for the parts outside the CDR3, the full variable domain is DSGVTQTPKHLITATGQRVTLRCSPRSGDLSVYWYQQSLDQGLQFLIQYYNGEERAKGNILERFSAQQFPDLHSELNLSSLELGDSALYFCASSTGTGGQPQHFGDGTRLSIL.

The CDR3 bases are TGCGCCAGCAGCCAAGGGGCACAGGGGGTGACAGAGACCCAGTACTTC. As protein: CASSQGAQGVTETQYF. This sequence joins TRBV4-3 and TRBJ2-5, with 8 bases matching TRBD1. Germline-derived CDR1 and CDR2 are LGHNA and YSLEER. The junction had 8 bases not matched to a gene; V was cut back by 1 base and J by 4 bases. The CDR3 is made up of 16 amino acids.

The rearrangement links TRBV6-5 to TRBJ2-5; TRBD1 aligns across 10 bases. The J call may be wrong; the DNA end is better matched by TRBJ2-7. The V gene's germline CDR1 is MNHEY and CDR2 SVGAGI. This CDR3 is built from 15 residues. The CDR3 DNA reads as TGTGCCAGCAGCCGCGGGGACAGGGGCCCCTACGAGCAGTACTTC. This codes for CASSRGDRGPYEQYF.

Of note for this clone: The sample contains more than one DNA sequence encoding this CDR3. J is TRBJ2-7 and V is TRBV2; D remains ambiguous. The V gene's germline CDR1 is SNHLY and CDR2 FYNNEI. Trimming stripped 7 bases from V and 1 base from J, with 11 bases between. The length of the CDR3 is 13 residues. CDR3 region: CASKLSPSYEQYF. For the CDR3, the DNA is TGTGCCAGCAAACTATCGCCTTCCTACGAGCAGTACTTC.

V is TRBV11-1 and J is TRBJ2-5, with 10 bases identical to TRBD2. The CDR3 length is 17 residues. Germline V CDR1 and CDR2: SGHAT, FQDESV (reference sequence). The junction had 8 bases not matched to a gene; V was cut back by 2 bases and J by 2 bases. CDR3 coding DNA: TGTGCCAGCAGCTTACGCCTAGCGGGAGCGAAACAAGAGACCCAGTACTTC. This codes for CASSLRLAGAKQETQYF.

In DNA, the CDR3 is TGTGCCAGCAGCTTAGTGTTTAGCGGAGGTCAAGAGACCCAGTACTTC. Translated: CASSLVFSGGQETQYF. This sequence joins TRBV11-3 and TRBJ2-5, with D perhaps matching TRBD2 (6 bases). CDR3 size: 16 residues. With 1 base removed from V and 2 bases from J, the gap between germline ends came to 14 bases. Germline-derived CDR1 and CDR2 are SGHNT and YENEEA.

CDR3 loop: CASSLSGTNSYEQYF. In DNA form, the CDR3 reads TGTGCCAGCAGCTTATCCGGGACAAACTCCTACGAGCAGTACTTC. The chain carries TRBV5-8 and TRBJ2-7, with D possibly TRBD1 on 6 matching bases. Between the trimmed V and J ends, which lost 2 bases and 0 bases, there was a span of 12 bases. This CDR3 comprises 15 residues. From germline, CDR1 is SGHTS and CDR2 YDEGEE.

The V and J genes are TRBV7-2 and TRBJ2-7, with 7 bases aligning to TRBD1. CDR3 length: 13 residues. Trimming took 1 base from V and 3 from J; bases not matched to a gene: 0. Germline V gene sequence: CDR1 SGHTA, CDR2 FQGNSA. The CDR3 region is CASSLGDSYEQYF. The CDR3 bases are TGTGCCAGCAGCTTAGGGGACAGCTACGAGCAGTACTTC.

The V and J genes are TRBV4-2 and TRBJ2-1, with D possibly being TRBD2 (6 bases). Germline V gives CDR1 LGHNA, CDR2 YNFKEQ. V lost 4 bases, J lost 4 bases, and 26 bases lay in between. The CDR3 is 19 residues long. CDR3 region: CASSPVTSLGTPAYNEQFF. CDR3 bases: TGTGCCAGCAGCCCCGTGACTAGTTTAGGGACGCCAGCGTACAATGAGCAGTTCTTC.

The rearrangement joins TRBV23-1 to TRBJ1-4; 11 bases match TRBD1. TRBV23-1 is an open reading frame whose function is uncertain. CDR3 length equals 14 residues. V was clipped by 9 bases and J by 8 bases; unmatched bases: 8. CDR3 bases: TGCGCCAGACCGGGACAGGGGGTAGGGGAAAAACTGTTTTTT. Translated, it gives CARPGQGVGEKLFF.

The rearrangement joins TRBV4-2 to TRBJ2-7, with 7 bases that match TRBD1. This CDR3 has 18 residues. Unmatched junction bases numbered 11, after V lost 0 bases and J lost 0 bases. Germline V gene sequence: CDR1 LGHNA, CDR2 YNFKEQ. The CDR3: CASSQESLTTGNSYEQYF. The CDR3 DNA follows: TGTGCCAGCAGCCAAGAATCCCTGACGACAGGGAACTCCTACGAGCAGTACTTC.

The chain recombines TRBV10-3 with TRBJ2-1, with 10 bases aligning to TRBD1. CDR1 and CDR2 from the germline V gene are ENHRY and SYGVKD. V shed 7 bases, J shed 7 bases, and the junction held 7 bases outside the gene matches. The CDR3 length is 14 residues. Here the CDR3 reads CAITNQDRGNEQFF. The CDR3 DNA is TGTGCCATCACTAATCAGGACAGGGGGAATGAGCAGTTCTTC.

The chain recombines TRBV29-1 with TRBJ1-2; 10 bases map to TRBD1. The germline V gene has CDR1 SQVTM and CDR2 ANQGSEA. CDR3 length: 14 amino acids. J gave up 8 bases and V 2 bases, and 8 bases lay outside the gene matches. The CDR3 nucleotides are TGCAGCGTTGAAATCCGGGACAGGGGAGGGGGCTACACCTTC. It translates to CSVEIRDRGGGYTF.

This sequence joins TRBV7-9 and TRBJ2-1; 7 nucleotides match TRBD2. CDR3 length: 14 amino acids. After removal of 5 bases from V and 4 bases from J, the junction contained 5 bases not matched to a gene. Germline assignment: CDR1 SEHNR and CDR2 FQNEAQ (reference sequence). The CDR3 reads CASSMGLQYNEQFF. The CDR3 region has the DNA TGTGCCAGCAGCATGGGACTACAGTACAATGAGCAGTTCTTC.

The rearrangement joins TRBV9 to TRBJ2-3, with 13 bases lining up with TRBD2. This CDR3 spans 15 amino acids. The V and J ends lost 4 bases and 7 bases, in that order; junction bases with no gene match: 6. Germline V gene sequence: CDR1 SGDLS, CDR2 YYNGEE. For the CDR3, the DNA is TGTGCCAGCAGCCTGGGGACTAGCGGGGAAAATACGCAGTATTTT. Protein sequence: CASSLGTSGENTQYF.

CDR3 protein: CASSLARGSNQPQHF. CDR3 bases: TGTGCCAGCAGCTTAGCACGGGGGAGCAATCAGCCCCAGCATTTT. This chain links TRBV11-2 with TRBJ1-5, with D perhaps matching TRBD1 (5 bases). Trimming took 1 base from V and 1 from J, leaving 8 bases between them. Per the germline V gene, CDR1 is SGHAT and CDR2 is FQNNGV. This CDR3 has 15 amino acids.

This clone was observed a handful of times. CDR3 in DNA: TGTGCCAGCAGTCCCACGGGGGGGAATCAGCCCCAGCATTTT. The encoded protein is CASSPTGGNQPQHF. This rearrangement joins TRBV6-4 to TRBJ1-5; D might be TRBD1 (5 bases). CDR3 length: 14 amino acids. Germline loops: CDR1 MRHNA, CDR2 SNTAGT. The ends were cut back, 5 bases at V and 4 bases at J, with 12 bases in the middle.

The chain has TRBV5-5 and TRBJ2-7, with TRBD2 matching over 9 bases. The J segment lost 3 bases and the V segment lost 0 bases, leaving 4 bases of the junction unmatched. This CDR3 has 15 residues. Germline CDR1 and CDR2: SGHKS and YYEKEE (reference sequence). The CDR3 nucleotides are TGTGCCAGCAGCTTGGCTAGCGGGACCCTCTACGAGCAGTACTTC. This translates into CASSLASGTLYEQYF.

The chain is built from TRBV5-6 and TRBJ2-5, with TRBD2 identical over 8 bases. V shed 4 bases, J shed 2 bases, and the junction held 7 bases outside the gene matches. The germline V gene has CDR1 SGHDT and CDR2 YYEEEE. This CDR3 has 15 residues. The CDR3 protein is CASSLLAAGQETQYF. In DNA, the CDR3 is TGTGCCAGCAGCCTACTAGCGGCGGGGCAAGAGACCCAGTACTTC.